This T cell receptor (beta chain) was observed in a study of prognosis after radiotherapy for stage I lung cancer. For the study at large: Enrolled patients were those with stage I non-small cell lung cancer, a group that was recruited between April 2018 and January 2019. The study's findings and limits: Where distant metastases developed, patients had lower Shannon entropy after stereotactic body radiation therapy. Differences in TRBV and TRBJ gene usage were reportedly observed between patients with and without metastases.

Germline V CDR1 and CDR2: MNHEY, SMNVEV (reference sequence). With 9 bases removed from V and 8 bases from J, the gap between germline ends came to 17 bases. The CDR3 is made up of 13 amino acids. Starting from genomic DNA, TCR beta CDR3 was amplified through two-round multiplex PCR. Primers specific to each TRBV and TRBJ gene were used in first-round PCR. TCRdb redid the calling of the multiplex PCR reads with MiXCR, one entry per CDR3 protein. The profile covers some 10,000 distinct CDR3 sequences, with just over 35% appearing a single time and 53% taken by the ten largest. The blood draw at each of two time points yielded approximately 6 milliliters of peripheral blood. This clonotype appeared many times. The target antigen is unknown.

V is TRBV27 and J is TRBJ1-5; weak D call: TRBD1 (5 bases). The sequences come from PBMCs, collected before or after stereotactic body radiation therapy (not recorded which). The receptor comes from a donor aged 50 or older with non-small cell lung cancer. For the CDR3, the DNA is TGTGCCAGTATCCGCGACTGGGGCGAGCCCCAGCATTTT. Translated: CASIRDWGEPQHF.